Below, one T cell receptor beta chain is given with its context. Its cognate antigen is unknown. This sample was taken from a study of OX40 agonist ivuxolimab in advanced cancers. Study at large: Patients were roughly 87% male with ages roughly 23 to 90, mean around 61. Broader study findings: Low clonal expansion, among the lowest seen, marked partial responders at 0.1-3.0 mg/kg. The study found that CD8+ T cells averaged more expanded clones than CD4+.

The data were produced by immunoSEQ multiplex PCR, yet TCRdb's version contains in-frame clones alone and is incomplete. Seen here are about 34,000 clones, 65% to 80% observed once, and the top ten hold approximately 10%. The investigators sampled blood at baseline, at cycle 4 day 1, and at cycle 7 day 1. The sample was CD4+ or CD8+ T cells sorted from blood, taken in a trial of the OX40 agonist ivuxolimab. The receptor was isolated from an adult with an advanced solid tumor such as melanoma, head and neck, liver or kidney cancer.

CDR3 in DNA: TGTGCCTGGAATAGGGGAGAGGGCCAGCCCCAGCATTTT. This translates into CAWNRGEGQPQHF. This sequence joins TRBV30 and TRBJ1-5, with D perhaps TRBD1 (5 bases). CDR3 length equals 13 residues. Germline assignment: CDR1 GTSNPN and CDR2 SVGIG (reference sequence). V lost 4 bases to trimming and J lost 7 bases, with 14 bases between them. Variable domain in full (rest from reference TRBV30 and TRBJ1-5): SQTIHQWPATLVQPVGSPLSLECTVEGTSNPNLYWYRQAAGRGLQLLFYSVGIGQISSEVPQNLSASRPQDRQFILSSKKLLLSDSGFYLCAWNRGEGQPQHFGDGTRLSIL.